The 13 T cell receptor beta chains below all came from one sample that was sequenced in a study of PD-L1 blockade in urothelial cancer. Sequencing was performed with immunoSEQ multiplex PCR; in TCRdb, only in-frame clones are kept and a portion is missing. The sample has some 84,000 clones; more than 75% are singletons. The material was PBMCs, obtained around atezolizumab (anti-PD-L1) treatment. These receptors were collected from a man between 65 and 85 years old with urothelial cancer.

This clone has only one observation. The J gene is TRBJ2-1, the V gene TRBV7-9; weak D call: TRBD2 (6 bases). Germline V gene lookup returns CDR1 SEHNR and CDR2 FQNEAQ (reference sequence). The CDR3 consists of 12 residues. The germline V and J ends were trimmed by 0 bases and 11 bases, with 8 bases remaining between them. For the CDR3, the DNA is TGTGCCAGCAGCTTAGCGGGGGGACAGCAGTTCTTC. Translating it yields CASSLAGGQQFF.

The chain is built from TRBV5-1 and TRBJ2-1, with 10 bases identical to TRBD2. Losses at the gene ends were 3 bases for V and 7 bases for J; bases not matched to a gene: 7. CDR3 size: 15 residues. Germline V gene sequence: CDR1 SGHRS, CDR2 YFSETQ. The CDR3 region is CASSSAGGGRNEQFF. DNA of the CDR3: TGCGCCAGCAGCTCAGCGGGAGGGGGTCGGAATGAGCAGTTCTTC.

The V call is TRBV7-2, the J call TRBJ2-1, with TRBD1 as a possible D gene (6 bases). The CDR3 runs 14 residues. The germline CDR1 and CDR2 sequences are SGHTA and FQGNSA. The V and J ends lost 3 bases and 13 bases respectively, with 19 bases between them. This chain's CDR3 is CASSLIVRDTKQFF. Here the CDR3 DNA reads TGTGCCAGCAGCTTGATAGTACGGGACACCAAACAGTTCTTC.

There are a few counts of this clone. This sequence joins TRBV6-5 and TRBJ2-2; TRBD2 might be the D (5 bases). CDR1 MNHEY and CDR2 SVGAGI come from the germline V gene. The CDR3 is 14 amino acids. V lost 1 base and J 4 bases, leaving 7 bases between the germline ends. The CDR3 loop reads CASSYWAGTGELFF. The CDR3 DNA reads TGTGCCAGCAGTTACTGGGCGGGCACCGGGGAGCTGTTTTTT.

The CDR3, as DNA: TGTGCCAGCAGCCGCGGGACTAGCGGAGGGGAAGATACGCAGTATTTT. Translating it yields CASSRGTSGGEDTQYF. This chain connects TRBV4-2 to TRBJ2-3, with TRBD2 identical over 11 bases. J gave up 5 bases and V 4 bases, and 8 bases lay outside the gene matches. The CDR3 loop spans 16 amino acids. Germline-derived CDR1 and CDR2 are LGHNA and YNFKEQ.

This chain links TRBV27 with TRBJ1-2, with D possibly being TRBD1 (6 bases). Trimming left V 0 bases short and J 8 bases short, with 16 bases between. The CDR3 is 15 residues long. Germline V CDR1 and CDR2: MNHEY, SMNVEV (reference sequence). CDR3 in amino acids: CASSLSGAGHRGYTF. The CDR3 region has the DNA TGTGCCAGCAGTTTATCGGGGGCAGGGCATCGGGGCTACACCTTC.

The CDR3 here is CASRTGGLGNTEAFF. In DNA, the CDR3 is TGTGCCAGCAGAACGGGGGGTCTGGGGAACACTGAAGCTTTCTTT. The chain is built from TRBV6-6 and TRBJ1-1; perhaps TRBD1 as D (5 bases). Trimming removed 6 bases at V and 1 base at J, with 15 bases between. The CDR3 length is 15 residues. Germline CDR1 is MNHNY and CDR2 is SVGAGI (reference sequence).

This clone was recorded once. The genes are TRBV7-2 and TRBJ2-1, with D perhaps matching TRBD2 (6 bases). In germline, CDR1 is SGHTA, CDR2 FQGNSA. The CDR3 has 14 residues. Trimming cost V 4 bases and J 2 bases, with 9 bases left between them. This CDR3 is CASSSGLPYNEQFF. DNA of the CDR3: TGTGCCAGCAGCTCGGGACTCCCCTACAATGAGCAGTTCTTC.

The chain carries TRBV9 and TRBJ2-1; a possible D gene is TRBD1 (6 bases). Trimming removed 6 bases at V and 2 bases at J, with 15 bases between. The CDR3 consists of 15 residues. Germline-derived CDR1 and CDR2 are SGDLS and YYNGEE. CDR3 amino acids: CASNIPGTPYNEQFF. The DNA of the CDR3 is TGTGCCAGCAACATCCCCGGGACACCCTACAATGAGCAGTTCTTC.

This clone was recorded at least ten times. The chain links TRBV18 to TRBJ1-6; D is possibly TRBD1 (6 bases). V was pared by 4 bases and J by 5 bases, with 12 bases between. Germline V lookup: CDR1 KGHSH, CDR2 LQKENI. The CDR3 is made up of 15 amino acids. In DNA, the CDR3 is TGTGCCAGCTCACTCTCGGACAGTCATAATTCACCCCTCCACTTT. As protein: CASSLSDSHNSPLHF.

This clone has just a few counts. This chain uses TRBV7-2 with TRBJ2-3; possibly TRBD1 for D (6 bases). This CDR3 contains 15 residues. Germline CDR1 is SGHTA and CDR2 is FQGNSA. V lost 5 bases and J lost 5, with 17 bases in between. CDR3 in amino acids: CASSPQNRDLDTQYF. The CDR3, as DNA: TGTGCCAGCAGCCCGCAAAACAGGGACCTAGATACGCAGTATTTT.

This rearrangement joins TRBV5-8 to TRBJ2-6; tentatively, D is TRBD2 (6 bases). CDR3 length equals 16 residues. V lost 1 base and J lost 5, with 13 bases in between. The germline V gene encodes CDR1 SGHTS and CDR2 YDEGEE. This CDR3 is CASSLTGGPRANVLTF. The CDR3 region has the DNA TGTGCCAGCAGCTTGACCGGGGGACCGAGGGCCAACGTCCTGACTTTC.

V gene TRBV2 combines with J gene TRBJ2-5; D is unresolved. V lost 7 bases and J 0 bases, leaving 18 bases between the germline ends. The CDR3 spans 16 residues. In germline, CDR1 is SNHLY, CDR2 FYNNEI. The CDR3 DNA reads as TGTGCCAGCATTATCGCGGCGGAACCTTACCAAGAGACCCAGTACTTC. Translation: CASIIAAEPYQETQYF.